The 2 T cell receptor beta chains in this list originate from one sample, sequenced in a study of T cells in localized non-small cell lung cancer. Sequencing was performed with immunoSEQ multiplex PCR; in TCRdb, only in-frame clones are kept and a portion is missing. The sample includes tens of thousands of clones, less than 85% of them seen just once. The material sequenced was peripheral blood, taken before any cancer treatment. All receptors derive from a female donor older than 55 with stage I lung adenocarcinoma.

V gene TRBV7-6 combines with J gene TRBJ2-7; the D call may be TRBD1 or TRBD2 (5 bases each). Germline CDR1 reads SGHVS; CDR2 reads FNYEAQ. The length of the CDR3 is 15 residues. Trimming left V 1 base short and J 2 bases short, with 12 bases between. CDR3 in DNA: TGTGCCAGCAGCTTAGGAGGGACGTTTACCTACGAGCAGTACTTC. Amino acid sequence: CASSLGGTFTYEQYF.

The chain combines TRBV7-2 with TRBJ1-1; a possible D gene is TRBD1 (5 bases). V was cut by 1 base and J by 5 bases, with 17 bases left in between. The CDR3 runs 16 residues. The germline CDR1 and CDR2 sequences are SGHTA and FQGNSA. The CDR3 loop reads CASSLVGAPRLTEAFF. The DNA for the CDR3 is TGTGCCAGCAGCTTAGTTGGGGCACCCCGGTTGACTGAAGCTTTCTTT.